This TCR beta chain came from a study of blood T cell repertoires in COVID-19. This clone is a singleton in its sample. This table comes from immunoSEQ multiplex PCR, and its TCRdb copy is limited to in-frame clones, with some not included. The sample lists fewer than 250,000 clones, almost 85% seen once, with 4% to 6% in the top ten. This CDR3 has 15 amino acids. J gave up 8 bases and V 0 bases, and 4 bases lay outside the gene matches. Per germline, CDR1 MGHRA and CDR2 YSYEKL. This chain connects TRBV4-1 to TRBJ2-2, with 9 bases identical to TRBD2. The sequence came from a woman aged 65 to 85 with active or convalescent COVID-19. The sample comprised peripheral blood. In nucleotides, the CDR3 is TGCGCCAGCAGCCAAGATCAACTAGCGGGTGGGGAGCTGTTTTTT. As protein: CASSQDQLAGGELFF.